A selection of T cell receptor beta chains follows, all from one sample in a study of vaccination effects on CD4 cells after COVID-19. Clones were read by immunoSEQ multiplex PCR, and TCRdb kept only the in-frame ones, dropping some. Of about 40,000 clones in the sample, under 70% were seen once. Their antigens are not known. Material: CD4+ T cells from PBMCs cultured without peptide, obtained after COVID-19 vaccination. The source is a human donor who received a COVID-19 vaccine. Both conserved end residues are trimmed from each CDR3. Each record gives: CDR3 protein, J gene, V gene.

cdr3_aa: ASSIASGTAEGEQY; j_call: TRBJ2-7; v_call: TRBV19
cdr3_aa: ASGQGGNTIY; j_call: TRBJ1-3; v_call: TRBV2
cdr3_aa: ASRLDRVTNEKLF; j_call: TRBJ1-4; v_call: TRBV4-1
cdr3_aa: ASSSIFQQGGNTEAF; j_call: TRBJ1-1; v_call: TRBV27
cdr3_aa: ASSPLGDSFSNQPQH; j_call: TRBJ1-5; v_call: TRBV7-6
cdr3_aa: ASSNPSGSYEQY; j_call: TRBJ2-7; v_call: TRBV5-1
cdr3_aa: ASSRREGLGNEQF; j_call: TRBJ2-1; v_call: TRBV5-4
cdr3_aa: ASSFVVSLSGSSYNEQF; j_call: TRBJ2-1; v_call: TRBV5-6
cdr3_aa: ASSLGAGGRETQY; j_call: TRBJ2-5; v_call: TRBV11-2
cdr3_aa: ASRFDRGGGYT; j_call: TRBJ1-2; v_call: TRBV2
cdr3_aa: ASSFTQKLF; j_call: TRBJ1-4; v_call: TRBV7-9
cdr3_aa: ASSPRGNMNTEAF; j_call: TRBJ1-1; v_call: TRBV18
cdr3_aa: ASSFYPVHGYT; j_call: TRBJ1-2; v_call: TRBV12-3/TRBV12-4
cdr3_aa: ASSDPLFEREVYNEQF; j_call: TRBJ2-1; v_call: TRBV7-4
cdr3_aa: ASSKSRDRELNYGYT; j_call: TRBJ1-2; v_call: TRBV21-1
cdr3_aa: ASSQLTFNTEAF; j_call: TRBJ1-1; v_call: TRBV4-1
cdr3_aa: ASSFYRSTDTQY; j_call: TRBJ2-3; v_call: TRBV11-2
cdr3_aa: ASATRSGTGISHQPQH; j_call: TRBJ1-5; v_call: TRBV7-8
cdr3_aa: ASSEIPGLKSYEQY; j_call: TRBJ2-7; v_call: TRBV18
cdr3_aa: ASHRDSQETQY; j_call: TRBJ2-5; v_call: TRBV7-9